The source of this T cell receptor beta chain is a study of OX40 agonist ivuxolimab in advanced cancers. Study in general: The study enrolled dose-escalation patients with hepatocellular carcinoma, melanoma, renal cell or head and neck cancer.

Concerning this clone itself: Antigen specificity is unknown.

The CDR3 runs 15 residues. Looked up from germline, CDR1 is SGHRS and CDR2 is YFSETQ. With 4 bases clipped from V and 2 bases from J, the junction kept 5 bases outside the gene matches. Study results and limitations: Expanded clones were, on average, more numerous in CD8+ T cells than in CD4+.

TCRdb keeps only in-frame clones here, not all; method: immunoSEQ multiplex PCR. Of 85,000 or so clones listed, about 86% are singletons. This receptor was identified in an adult with an advanced solid tumor such as melanoma, head and neck, liver or kidney cancer. The chain has TRBV5-1 and TRBJ2-3; TRBD2 matches 9 bases. This specimen consisted of CD4+ or CD8+ T cells sorted from blood, obtained in a trial of the OX40 agonist ivuxolimab. This chain's CDR3 is CASSTRLADTDTQYF. The CDR3 DNA follows: TGCGCCAGCAGCACCCGACTAGCGGACACAGATACGCAGTATTTT.